The sequence of this TCR beta chain was determined in a study of blood T cells in healthy people across ages (dated by TCRdb to about 2015). About the investigation overall: In model experiments, template switching captured about one uniquely barcoded TCR beta cDNA molecule for every two T cells. To avoid experimental bias, donors of different ages were distributed randomly across sequencing lanes. To track age-related changes in TCR beta repertoire diversity, the study relied on deep sequencing normalized with unique cDNA molecular identifiers. Two additional independent replicas of 1 million unique cDNA reads from the same blood draw were analyzed for two donors (one aged 18 to 30 and one aged 80 or older). The donors were split into four age groups: young (average around 15 years), middle-aged (roughly 39), aged (approximately 60) and long-lived (roughly 86).

Library prep was done by 5' RACE. This sample was sequenced with an Illumina HiSeq 2500. The second PCR ran for about 7 to 11 cycles and used a J-beta primer mix along with a sample-barcoded 5' primer. A template-switch 5' adaptor carrying 12 random nucleotides introduced a unique molecular identifier onto each TCR beta cDNA molecule. Each sample yielded at least 3 million CDR3-containing paired-end reads. First-strand cDNA was synthesized from all RNA with the Mint cDNA synthesis kit, primed by a TRBC-specific oligonucleotide. Following uracil-DNA glycosylase treatment, all cDNA underwent a first 18-cycle PCR with the universal primers M1SS and BC2_uni_R. The authors' pipeline ran thus. For normalization, 1 million high-quality reads were randomly selected from each sample, with every read carrying a distinct molecular identifier. Reads with shared molecular identifiers were discarded instead of being binned into consensus sequences. MiTCR, run with a Q25 quality threshold and the strictest error-elimination algorithm, handled CDR3 identification, clonotype clustering and error correction. A nonparametric unseen species model with Euler transformation was used to estimate a lower bound on total TCR beta diversity. Using fastp trimming at Q25 and MiXCR clonotype assembly, TCRdb reanalyzed the public sequencing data and kept in-frame beta chains. One record per CDR3 amino acid sequence lists the most common genes and DNA. These V and J calls derive from TCRdb rather than the authors' analysis. The sample has 650,000 to 800,000 distinct CDR3 sequences on record, approximately 44% of them singletons. Jointly, the top ten make up nearly 20% of the sample.

The study at large found these results: Because the CMV infection status of the donors was unknown, age-related changes in expanded clonotypes may potentially have been confounded. There was a strong correlation between observed TCR beta diversity and the percentage of naive T cells measured by flow cytometry. Estimates of total diversity based on one million sequenced T cells were considered lower bounds and underestimates. Because profiling used bulk unsorted PBMCs, naive and antigen-experienced compartments could not be compared conclusively. As age increased, observed TCR beta diversity per million T cells dropped in a roughly linear way, and a significant reduction was already evident by age about 40. Compared with the aged group, the long-lived group had more naive CD4+ T cells, fewer expanded clones and increased TCR diversity, suggesting age selection.

As for this clonotype: Its antigen is not yet known. No base quality values were provided; no much bigger clone lies one nucleotide off.

The donors were some 39 Caucasian individuals from Russia, aged roughly 6 to 90 years, who were systemically healthy. Each donor gave about 10 milliliters of peripheral blood, drawn into EDTA-treated Vacutainer tubes. Ficoll-Paque density-gradient centrifugation was used to isolate PBMCs, with at least 6 million obtained per sample. Total RNA, at least 6 micrograms per sample, was extracted from PBMCs with Trizol reagent. The percentages of naive CD45RAhigh/CD27high T cells were determined by flow cytometry on a PBMC aliquot from every donor. Per the germline V gene (reference sequence), SGHAT is the CDR1 and FQDESV is the CDR2. From its cysteine to its phenylalanine, the CDR3 spans 14 amino acids. Just CDR3 DNA is preserved here, 42 bases in frame from base 1. V was cut back by 1 base and J by 10 bases, leaving a gap of 14 bases between them.

The chain joins TRBV11-1 to TRBJ2-1; there is no confident call for the D gene. What was sequenced was blood. This receptor was taken from a man between 60 and 70 years old in good health. The DNA sequence is given as TGTGCCAGCAGCTTAGTACTGGGGAATAGGGAGCAGTTCTTC. It translates to CASSLVLGNREQFF.